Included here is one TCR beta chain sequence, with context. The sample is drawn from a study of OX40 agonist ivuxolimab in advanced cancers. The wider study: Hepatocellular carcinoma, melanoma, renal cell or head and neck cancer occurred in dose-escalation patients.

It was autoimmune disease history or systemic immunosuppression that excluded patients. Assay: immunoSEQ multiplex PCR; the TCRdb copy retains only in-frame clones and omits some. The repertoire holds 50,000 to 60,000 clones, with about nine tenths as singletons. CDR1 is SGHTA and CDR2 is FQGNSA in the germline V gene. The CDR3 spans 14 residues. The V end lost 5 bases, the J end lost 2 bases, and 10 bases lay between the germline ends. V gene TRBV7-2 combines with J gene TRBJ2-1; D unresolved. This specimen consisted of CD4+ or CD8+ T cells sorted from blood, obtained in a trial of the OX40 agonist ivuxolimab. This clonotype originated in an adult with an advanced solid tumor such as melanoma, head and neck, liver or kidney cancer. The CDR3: CASSPRETYNEQFF. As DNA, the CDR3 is TGTGCCAGCAGCCCGAGAGAGACCTACAATGAGCAGTTCTTC.